The T cell receptor (beta chain) described here comes from a study of T-cell memory formation after mild COVID-19. Study-level background: Each donor largely had its own TCR clusters.

The CDR3 is 15 amino acids. The germline V gene has CDR1 SGHAT and CDR2 FQNNGV. Trimming at V came to 6 bases and at J to 2 bases, leaving 6 bases not matched to a gene. In TCRdb, the 5' RACE reads were re-called with MiXCR into one record per CDR3 protein. The data show some 100,000 distinct CDR3 sequences, 11% seen once. Sequencing was performed on PBMCs or a T cell subset sorted from them (not recorded which). The receptor was derived from a man younger than 35 who had mild COVID-19 (a few samples of this study predate the infection). Cell type and time point are not known. The chain links TRBV11-2 to TRBJ2-3, with TRBD2 identical over 9 bases. For the CDR3, the DNA is TGTGCCAGCAGGCAAAAGCGGGGGGCCACAGATACGCAGTATTTT. This translates into CASRQKRGATDTQYF. The variable domain in full, completed from reference TRBV11-2 and TRBJ2-3, reads EAGVAQSPRYKIIEKRQSVAFWCNPISGHATLYWYQQILGQGPKLLIQFQNNGVVDDSQLPKDRFSAERLKGVDSTLKIQPAKLEDSAVYLCASRQKRGATDTQYFGPGTRLTVL.